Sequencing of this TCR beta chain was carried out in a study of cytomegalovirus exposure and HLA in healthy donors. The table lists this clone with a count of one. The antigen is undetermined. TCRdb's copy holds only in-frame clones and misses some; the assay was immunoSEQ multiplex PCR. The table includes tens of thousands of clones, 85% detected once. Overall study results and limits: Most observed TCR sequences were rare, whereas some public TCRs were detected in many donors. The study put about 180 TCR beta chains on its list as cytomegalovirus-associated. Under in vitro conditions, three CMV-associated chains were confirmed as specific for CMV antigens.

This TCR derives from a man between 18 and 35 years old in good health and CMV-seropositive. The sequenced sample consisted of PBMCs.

This chain's CDR3 is CASSPGTSGLNTGELFF. The CDR3 bases are TGTGCCAGCAGCCCGGGGACTAGCGGGTTGAACACCGGGGAGCTGTTTTTT. The chain carries TRBV11-3 and TRBJ2-2; 12 nucleotides agree with TRBD2. The CDR3 covers 17 residues. Germline assignment: CDR1 SGHNT and CDR2 YENEEA. Losses at the gene ends were 5 bases for V and 1 base for J; bases not matched to a gene: 5. The whole variable domain, remainder taken from reference TRBV11-3 and TRBJ2-2, is EAGVVQSPRYKIIEKKQPVAFWCNPISGHNTLYWYLQNLGQGPELLIRYENEEAVDDSQLPKDRFSAERLKGVDSTLKIQPAELGDSAVYLCASSPGTSGLNTGELFFGEGSRLTVL.